Each of the 16 T cell receptor beta chains below was sequenced from the same sample in a study of cytomegalovirus exposure and HLA in healthy donors. The PCR was carried out with 60 Vbeta primers and 13 Jbeta primers. Profiling relied on immunoSEQ multiplex PCR, and the TCRdb table lists in-frame clones only, not all of them. The sample carries 99,000 or so clones, over 80% recorded once. Sequenced material: PBMCs. The receptors originated from a female donor in good health and CMV-seropositive.

V and J are TRBV6-1 and TRBJ2-4, with 8 bases lining up with TRBD1. The CDR3 runs to 15 residues. Germline loops: CDR1 MNHNS, CDR2 SASEGT. V lost 5 bases to trimming and J lost 5 bases; unmatched junction nucleotides: 8. The CDR3 region is CASSSGTGAQNIQYF. In DNA, the CDR3 is TGTGCCAGCAGTTCCGGGACAGGTGCCCAAAACATTCAGTACTTC.

The genes are TRBV5-1 and TRBJ2-1, with D perhaps TRBD2 (7 bases). This CDR3 region has 16 residues. Germline lookup yields CDR1 SGHRS and CDR2 YFSETQ. Between the trimmed V and J ends, which lost 1 base and 4 bases, there was a span of 15 bases. DNA for the CDR3: TGCGCCAGCAGCTTGCAAGGGGGGGCAGGGTACAATGAGCAGTTCTTC. Amino acids: CASSLQGGAGYNEQFF.

The chain is built from TRBV11-2 and TRBJ2-7; 8 bases are a match to TRBD1. Germline CDR1 and CDR2: SGHAT and FQNNGV. With 5 bases clipped from V and 2 bases from J, the junction kept 8 bases outside the gene matches. The CDR3 sequence is 15 residues long. CDR3 in amino acids: CASSTGQGYTYEQYF. The CDR3 nucleotides read TGTGCCAGCAGCACTGGACAGGGCTATACCTACGAGCAGTACTTC.

This chain uses TRBV15 with TRBJ2-3, with a tentative D call TRBD1 (6 bases). CDR3 size: 15 residues. Germline V gene sequence: CDR1 LNHNV, CDR2 YYDKDF (reference sequence). V gave up 7 bases and J gave up 0 bases, with 14 bases separating them. The CDR3 sequence is CATTEQGISTDTQYF. The DNA for the CDR3 is TGTGCCACCACCGAGCAGGGGATCAGCACAGATACGCAGTATTTT.

The chain is built from TRBV4-2 and TRBJ1-4; D gene ambiguous. Germline-derived CDR1 and CDR2 are LGHNA and YNFKEQ. CDR3 length equals 14 residues. V was clipped by 0 bases and J by 7 bases, with 9 bases between them. The DNA of the CDR3 is TGTGCCAGCAGCCAAGATGTCAGATCTGAAAAACTGTTTTTT. Encoded protein: CASSQDVRSEKLFF.

The rearrangement links TRBV27 to TRBJ1-2, with 7 bases fitting TRBD1. Germline-derived CDR1 and CDR2 are MNHEY and SMNVEV (reference sequence). The V gene end was trimmed by 2 bases and the J gene end by 8 bases; junction bases not matched to a gene: 5. The CDR3 extends over 13 amino acids. The DNA for the CDR3 is TGTGCCAGCAGTTTAAGGGGGCGCAGGGGCTACACCTTC. This encodes CASSLRGRRGYTF.

A few counts support this clone. J is TRBJ1-1 and V is TRBV4-1; no definite D call. Germline V gives CDR1 MGHRA, CDR2 YSYEKL. The CDR3 sequence is 15 residues long. V dropped 3 bases and J dropped 0 bases, with 11 bases sitting between them. The CDR3 DNA reads as TGCGCCAGCAGCCATTCTGCCGGGTTGAACACTGAAGCTTTCTTT. It codes for CASSHSAGLNTEAFF.

The V call is TRBV11-2, the J call TRBJ1-4; no definite D call. Germline CDR1 and CDR2: SGHAT and FQNNGV. CDR3 length: 14 residues. The V end was cut by 5 bases, the J end by 8 bases, with 15 bases between. The CDR3 loop is CASSPEYGPEKLFF. In DNA form, the CDR3 reads TGTGCCAGCAGCCCGGAGTATGGTCCCGAAAAACTGTTTTTT.

This clone was seen a handful of times. The chain uses TRBV5-1 and TRBJ2-1; 7 nucleotides agree with TRBD2. Germline loops: CDR1 SGHRS, CDR2 YFSETQ. Trimming took 0 bases from V and 9 from J; bases not matched to a gene: 6. This CDR3 region has 14 residues. CDR3 residues: CASSLATGRIEQFF. The CDR3 region has the DNA TGCGCCAGCAGCTTGGCGACCGGGAGGATTGAGCAGTTCTTC.

This clone was counted between two and nine times. The chain employs TRBV7-6 and TRBJ2-1, with D possibly TRBD2 on 5 matching bases. Trimming took 4 bases from V and 5 from J, leaving 15 bases between them. The germline CDR1 and CDR2 sequences are SGHVS and FNYEAQ. CDR3 length: 15 amino acids. The CDR3 reads CASSSLDYPHNEQFF. DNA for the CDR3: TGTGCCAGCAGCTCCCTTGACTACCCCCACAATGAGCAGTTCTTC.

J is TRBJ2-1 and V is TRBV11-2, with 8 bases aligning to TRBD2. CDR3 length: 14 amino acids. Trimming took 1 base from V and 8 from J; bases not matched to a gene: 4. Per the germline V gene, CDR1 is SGHAT and CDR2 is FQNNGV. CDR3: CASSLGGGLDEQFF. CDR3 nucleotide sequence: TGTGCCAGCAGCTTAGGCGGGGGGCTCGATGAGCAGTTCTTC.

The rearrangement uses TRBV28 and TRBJ2-7; 12 positions match TRBD2. Germline CDR1 MDHEN, CDR2 SYDVKM. This CDR3 has 15 amino acids. V lost 2 bases, J lost 4 bases, and 3 bases stayed unmatched. The CDR3 loop reads CASSLGTSGRYEQYF. The DNA for the CDR3 is TGTGCCAGCAGTTTAGGAACTAGCGGGAGGTACGAGCAGTACTTC.

The V call is TRBV18, the J call TRBJ2-1; D is perhaps TRBD2 (5 bases). The germline gives CDR1 KGHSH, CDR2 LQKENI. CDR3 size: 13 residues. V dropped 3 bases and J dropped 9 bases, with 12 bases sitting between them. CDR3 nucleotide sequence: TGTGCCAGCTCACCGACCTTCGCGGGTGAGCAGTTCTTC. Protein sequence: CASSPTFAGEQFF.

The chain joins TRBV5-1 to TRBJ2-2; D unresolved. V lost 0 bases to trimming and J lost 10 bases, with 16 bases between them. The germline gives CDR1 SGHRS, CDR2 YFSETQ. The CDR3 covers 15 residues. The CDR3 nucleotides read TGCGCCAGCAGCTTGGCCTGGCTCACCGAGGAGGAGCTGTTTTTT. Its protein product is CASSLAWLTEEELFF.

This clone was seen a handful of times. V gene TRBV11-2 combines with J gene TRBJ2-3; 15 bases are a match to TRBD2. The CDR3 loop spans 15 amino acids. The J segment lost 8 bases and the V segment lost 5 bases, leaving 5 bases of the junction unmatched. Germline V gives CDR1 SGHAT, CDR2 FQNNGV. CDR3 coding DNA: TGTGCCAGCAGCCCGGGGACTAGCGGGGGGCGTACGCAGTATTTT. Amino acid sequence: CASSPGTSGGRTQYF.

The gene calls are TRBV19 and TRBJ1-3; the match to TRBD1 covers 9 bases. Unmatched junction bases numbered 7, after V lost 6 bases and J lost 4 bases. CDR1 and CDR2 (germline): LNHDA, SQIVND (reference sequence). The CDR3 has 15 amino acids. The CDR3 reads CASSRTGTGGNTIYF. Here the CDR3 DNA reads TGTGCCAGTAGCAGAACCGGGACAGGGGGAAACACCATATATTTT.